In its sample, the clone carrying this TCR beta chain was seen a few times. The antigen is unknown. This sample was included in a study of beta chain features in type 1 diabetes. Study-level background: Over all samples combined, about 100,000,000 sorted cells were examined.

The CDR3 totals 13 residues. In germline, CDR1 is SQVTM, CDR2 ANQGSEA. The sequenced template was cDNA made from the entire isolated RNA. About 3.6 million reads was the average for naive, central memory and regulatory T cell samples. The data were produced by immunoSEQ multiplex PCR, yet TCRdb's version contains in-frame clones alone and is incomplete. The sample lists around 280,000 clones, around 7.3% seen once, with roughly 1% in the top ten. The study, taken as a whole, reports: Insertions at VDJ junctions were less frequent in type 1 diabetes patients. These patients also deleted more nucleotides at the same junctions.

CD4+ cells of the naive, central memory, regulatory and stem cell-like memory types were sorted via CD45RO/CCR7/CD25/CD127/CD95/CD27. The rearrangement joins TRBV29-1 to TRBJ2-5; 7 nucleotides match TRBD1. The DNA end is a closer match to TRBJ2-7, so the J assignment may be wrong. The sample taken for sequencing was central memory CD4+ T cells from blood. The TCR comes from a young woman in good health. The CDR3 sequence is CSVSKQGIYEQYF. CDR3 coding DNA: TGCAGCGTCTCTAAACAGGGGATTTACGAGCAGTACTTC.